Listed here are 30 T cell receptor beta chains from one sample, sequenced in a study of blood T cell repertoires in COVID-19. The protocol was immunoSEQ multiplex PCR, while the TCRdb copy is restricted to in-frame clones and leaves out a portion. The sample lists some 80,000 clones; under 90% were seen once. Sequencing was performed on peripheral blood. Source of these receptors: a woman in her forties with active or convalescent COVID-19.

The chain is built from TRBV5-8 and TRBJ2-1; 10 bases align to TRBD2. Germline loops: CDR1 SGHTS, CDR2 YDEGEE. The CDR3 sequence is 15 residues long. Trimming took 4 bases from V and 10 from J; bases not matched to a gene: 11. The CDR3 sequence: CASSPVPSGGGEQFF. The CDR3 region has the DNA TGTGCCAGCAGCCCGGTGCCTAGCGGGGGAGGCGAGCAGTTCTTC.

The chain is built from TRBV29-1 and TRBJ1-2, with 7 bases that match TRBD1. This CDR3 has 13 amino acids. Germline loops: CDR1 SQVTM, CDR2 ANQGSEA. The J segment lost 6 bases and the V segment lost 3 bases, leaving 7 bases of the junction unmatched. CDR3 protein: CSVDGGRGDGYTF. The CDR3 nucleotides are TGCAGCGTTGACGGGGGCAGGGGGGATGGCTACACCTTC.

The J gene is TRBJ2-7, the V gene TRBV5-1; 8 bases line up with TRBD1. Germline V gene data show CDR1 as SGHRS and CDR2 as YFSETQ. The V and J ends lost 4 bases and 5 bases, in that order; junction bases with no gene match: 5. The CDR3 consists of 13 residues. The CDR3 region has the DNA TGCGCCAGCAGCAAAGGACAGGGTGACGAGCAGTACTTC. It translates to CASSKGQGDEQYF.

The chain employs TRBV7-2 and TRBJ1-1; D call uncertain. The CDR3 is 11 amino acids. CDR1 and CDR2 (germline): SGHTA, FQGNSA. V gave up 5 bases and J gave up 5 bases, with 6 bases separating them. CDR3 sequence (DNA): TGTGCCAGCAGCCCCTTTACTGAAGCTTTCTTT. Protein product: CASSPFTEAFF.

The chain carries TRBV4-1 and TRBJ2-3; D is undetermined. This CDR3 has 16 residues. Germline V gives CDR1 MGHRA, CDR2 YSYEKL. Trimming cost V 4 bases and J 4 bases, with 18 bases left between them. The CDR3 protein is CASSPAFAQSSDTQYF. The CDR3 coding sequence is TGCGCCAGCAGCCCCGCCTTTGCACAGTCCTCAGATACGCAGTATTTT.

J is TRBJ1-2 and V is TRBV7-2; 9 bases line up with TRBD1. After removal of 5 bases from V and 4 bases from J, the junction contained 8 bases not matched to a gene. This CDR3 has 15 residues. Germline CDR1 is SGHTA and CDR2 is FQGNSA. In DNA, the CDR3 is TGTGCCAGCAGCCTAACCGGGACAGGGTCCTATGGCTACACCTTC. This gives the protein CASSLTGTGSYGYTF.

The chain uses TRBV4-3 and TRBJ2-7, with TRBD2 matching 10 bases. Germline V gene lookup returns CDR1 LGHNA and CDR2 YSLEER. With V trimmed by 1 base and J by 2 bases, 8 bases remained unmatched. This CDR3 comprises 17 residues. CDR3 sequence: CASSQGVAGGRTYEQYF. The DNA for the CDR3 is TGCGCCAGCAGCCAAGGGGTAGCGGGGGGAAGGACCTACGAGCAGTACTTC.

The rearrangement uses TRBV9 and TRBJ2-1; 8 nucleotides line up with TRBD2. CDR1 is SGDLS, CDR2 YYNGEE, per germline. Trimming cost V 6 bases and J 6 bases; bases outside gene matches: 8. The CDR3 consists of 14 residues. The chain's CDR3 is CASTPAGVINEQFF. The CDR3 nucleotides are TGTGCCAGCACCCCAGCGGGAGTTATCAATGAGCAGTTCTTC.

The V gene is TRBV28, the J gene TRBJ2-5; maybe TRBD1 (8 bases). The CDR3 is made up of 15 amino acids. Germline lookup yields CDR1 MDHEN and CDR2 SYDVKM. V was trimmed by 3 bases and J by 5 bases, leaving 16 bases between them. The CDR3 protein is CASSFPGQGGETQYF. The DNA for the CDR3 is TGTGCCAGCAGTTTCCCCGGACAGGGAGGGGAGACCCAGTACTTC.

The rearrangement uses TRBV28 and TRBJ1-1; D possibly corresponds to TRBD1 (5 bases). This CDR3 is 15 amino acids long. With 3 bases removed from V and 5 bases from J, the gap between germline ends came to 16 bases. Germline values: CDR1 MDHEN, CDR2 SYDVKM. CDR3 DNA sequence: TGTGCCAGCAGTTTTCGTGGGGGGGGAGTTACTGAAGCTTTCTTT. This codes for CASSFRGGGVTEAFF.

The chain uses TRBV6-2 or TRBV6-3 and TRBJ2-7; 11 nucleotides agree with TRBD1. J was trimmed by 6 bases and V by 2 bases; bases with no gene match: 3. Germline lookup yields CDR1 MNHEY and CDR2 SVGEGT. This CDR3 is built from 14 residues. The CDR3 region is CASSYIGTGGEQYF. DNA for the CDR3: TGTGCCAGCAGTTACATCGGGACAGGGGGCGAGCAGTACTTC.

The chain couples TRBV28 to TRBJ2-7; a possible D gene is TRBD2 (6 bases). The CDR3 runs to 14 residues. In germline, CDR1 is MDHEN, CDR2 SYDVKM. Trimming stripped 3 bases from V and 1 base from J, with 10 bases between. The CDR3 nucleotides read TGTGCCAGCAGTTTCATGGGAGGATCCTACGAGCAGTACTTC. As protein: CASSFMGGSYEQYF.

This chain links TRBV27 with TRBJ2-7, with 9 bases identical to TRBD1. Trimming removed 2 bases from V and 3 bases from J; junction bases left unmatched: 5. This CDR3 comprises 15 residues. Germline CDR1 reads MNHEY; CDR2 reads SMNVEV (reference sequence). The CDR3 bases are TGTGCCAGCAGTTTAGGGGGACAGGGAGGCTACGAGCAGTACTTC. It translates to CASSLGGQGGYEQYF.

J is TRBJ2-1 and V is TRBV5-5; 8 bases fit TRBD1. V was pared by 4 bases and J by 5 bases, with 8 bases of the junction left unmatched. Germline values: CDR1 SGHKS, CDR2 YYEKEE (reference sequence). The CDR3 sequence is 15 residues long. CDR3 sequence (DNA): TGTGCCAGCAGCAACGCAGGGGGCGGGAACAATGAGCAGTTCTTC. This gives the protein CASSNAGGGNNEQFF.

The chain uses TRBV5-1 and TRBJ2-5, with D maybe TRBD2 (6 bases). In germline, CDR1 is SGHRS, CDR2 YFSETQ. CDR3 length equals 13 residues. The V end was cut by 5 bases, the J end by 0 bases, with 8 bases between. This CDR3 reads CASRWGDQETQYF. The DNA of the CDR3 is TGCGCCAGCAGATGGGGGGACCAAGAGACCCAGTACTTC.

This chain connects TRBV4-2 to TRBJ2-7; 9 nucleotides match TRBD2. CDR3 length equals 15 residues. V trimming: 0 bases; J trimming: 6 bases; junction bases outside the gene matches: 6. Germline V gene lookup returns CDR1 LGHNA and CDR2 YNFKEQ. The CDR3 DNA is TGTGCCAGCAGCCAAGATCTAGCGGGGACGGGCGAGCAGTACTTC. Translated, it gives CASSQDLAGTGEQYF.

The chain employs TRBV30 and TRBJ2-7; D remains ambiguous. Trimming left V 1 base short and J 4 bases short, with 8 bases between. Germline loops: CDR1 GTSNPN, CDR2 SVGIG (reference sequence). CDR3 length: 12 residues. Here the CDR3 reads CAWSELKYEQYF. CDR3 nucleotides: TGTGCCTGGAGTGAACTAAAGTACGAGCAGTACTTC.

This clone has a handful of counts. V gene TRBV4-3 combines with J gene TRBJ1-5; 9 nucleotides agree with TRBD1. The CDR3 runs 17 residues. The germline CDR1 and CDR2 sequences are LGHNA and YSLEER. V dropped 0 bases and J dropped 2; count of bases not matched to a gene: 5. The CDR3 nucleotides read TGCGCCAGCAGCCAAGACGCAACAGGGGGCGGCAATCAGCCCCAGCATTTT. This gives the protein CASSQDATGGGNQPQHF.

V gene TRBV27 combines with J gene TRBJ2-1; TRBD2 matches 13 bases. V was clipped by 3 bases and J by 7 bases; unmatched bases: 6. The CDR3 sequence is 16 residues long. The germline V gene encodes CDR1 MNHEY and CDR2 SMNVEV (reference sequence). The CDR3 spells CASSLGLAGLGNEQFF. The DNA of the CDR3 is TGTGCCAGCAGTTTGGGACTAGCGGGATTAGGTAATGAGCAGTTCTTC.

V gene TRBV6-2 or TRBV6-3 combines with J gene TRBJ1-5, with D possibly being TRBD1 (5 bases). V lost 2 bases, J lost 1 base, and 15 bases lay in between. The germline gives CDR1 MNHEY, CDR2 SVGEGT. CDR3 length equals 17 residues. The DNA of the CDR3 is TGTGCCAGCAGTTACGGGCGGGGGAGCTTGAGCAATCAGCCCCAGCATTTT. Amino acid sequence: CASSYGRGSLSNQPQHF.

The chain is built from TRBV18 and TRBJ1-5; perhaps TRBD1 as D (5 bases). This CDR3 contains 15 residues. Germline CDR1 and CDR2: KGHSH and LQKENI. The ends were cut back, 6 bases at V and 4 bases at J, with 16 bases in the middle. CDR3 protein: CASSPAGLLNQPQHF. CDR3 coding DNA: TGTGCCAGCTCCCCAGCGGGGCTTCTGAATCAGCCCCAGCATTTT.

This clone was detected once. This chain connects TRBV7-8 to TRBJ1-5; tentatively, D is TRBD1 (6 bases). Germline CDR1 and CDR2: SGHVS and FQNEAQ. The CDR3 covers 17 residues. Trimming pared 2 bases from V and 1 base from J, leaving 15 bases between. The CDR3 DNA is TGTGCCAGCAGCTTATCGGGGACACGGCGGAGCAATCAGCCCCAGCATTTT. Amino acid sequence: CASSLSGTRRSNQPQHF. The whole variable domain, remainder taken from reference TRBV7-8 and TRBJ1-5, is GAGVSQSPRYKVAKRGQDVALRCDPISGHVSLFWYQQALGQGPEFLTYFQNEAQLDKSGLPSDRFFAERPEGSVSTLKIQRTQQEDSAVYLCASSLSGTRRSNQPQHFGDGTRLSIL.

The chain carries TRBV19 and TRBJ2-7; 10 positions match TRBD1. There are 14 residues in the CDR3. In germline, CDR1 is LNHDA, CDR2 SQIVND (reference sequence). V trimming: 7 bases; J trimming: 2 bases; junction bases outside the gene matches: 5. The CDR3 sequence: CASTPGQGTYEQYF. The CDR3 DNA sequence: TGTGCCAGTACTCCGGGACAGGGGACCTACGAGCAGTACTTC.

The count of this clone is one. The same CDR3 can be traced to other DNA sequences in this sample. The V call is TRBV28, the J call TRBJ1-1; no definite D call. Germline V gene sequence: CDR1 MDHEN, CDR2 SYDVKM. This CDR3 is 11 amino acids long. V gave up 1 base and J gave up 6 bases, with 3 bases separating them. DNA for the CDR3: TGTGCCAGCAGTTTATTCGCTGAAGCTTTCTTT. This encodes CASSLFAEAFF.

This clone was seen once. V usage is TRBV5-5 and J usage is TRBJ1-3; TRBD1 matches at 8 bases. The germline CDR1 and CDR2 sequences are SGHKS and YYEKEE (reference sequence). CDR3 length: 16 residues. Trimming cost V 0 bases and J 0 bases; bases outside gene matches: 2. The CDR3 region is CASSLGTGISGNTIYF. The CDR3, as DNA: TGTGCCAGCAGCTTGGGGACAGGGATCTCTGGAAACACCATATATTTT.

The count of this clone is one. V gene TRBV11-3 combines with J gene TRBJ2-5; weak D call: TRBD1 (5 bases). CDR1 is SGHNT and CDR2 is YENEEA in the germline V gene. Trimming took off 4 bases at V and 5 bases at J, with 11 bases between the two ends. This CDR3 contains 13 residues. The CDR3 region is CASSSTVGETQYF. As DNA, the CDR3 is TGTGCCAGCAGCTCGACAGTGGGGGAGACCCAGTACTTC.

CDR3 residues: CASSDRGHYSNQPQHF. The CDR3 nucleotides are TGTGCCAGCAGTGACAGGGGCCATTATAGCAATCAGCCCCAGCATTTT. The chain uses TRBV2 and TRBJ1-5; the D gene is possibly TRBD1 (6 bases). The germline CDR1 and CDR2 sequences are SNHLY and FYNNEI. V lost 3 bases, J lost 0 bases, and 12 bases lay in between. The CDR3 has 16 amino acids. Using reference TRBV2 and TRBJ1-5 for the parts outside the CDR3, the full variable domain is EPEVTQTPSHQVTQMGQEVILRCVPISNHLYFYWYRQILGQKVEFLVSFYNNEISEKSEIFDDQFSVERPDGSNFTLKIRSTKLEDSAMYFCASSDRGHYSNQPQHFGDGTRLSIL.

The chain recombines TRBV4-2 with TRBJ2-1; D might be TRBD1 (6 bases). The CDR3 runs to 16 residues. The germline gives CDR1 LGHNA, CDR2 YNFKEQ. The V gene lost 0 bases and the J gene lost 4 bases, with 13 bases spanning the gap. The CDR3 region is CASSQEVSQGYNEQFF. In DNA, the CDR3 is TGTGCCAGCAGCCAAGAAGTGAGCCAGGGGTACAATGAGCAGTTCTTC.

The rearrangement uses TRBV11-2 and TRBJ2-3; TRBD2 aligns across 11 bases. The CDR3 loop spans 16 amino acids. V shed 2 bases and J 2 bases; nucleotides not matched to a gene: 3. Germline values: CDR1 SGHAT, CDR2 FQNNGV. Written as DNA, the CDR3 is TGTGCCAGCAGCTTAAGACTAGCGGGGAACACAGATACGCAGTATTTT. Its translation: CASSLRLAGNTDTQYF.

V usage is TRBV28 and J usage is TRBJ1-5, with TRBD1 matching 7 bases. Germline CDR1 is MDHEN and CDR2 is SYDVKM. CDR3 length equals 14 residues. Unmatched junction bases numbered 5, after V lost 2 bases and J lost 7 bases. The CDR3 nucleotides read TGTGCCAGCAGTTTAGGGGCAGGGGGACAGCCCCAGCATTTT. This codes for CASSLGAGGQPQHF.